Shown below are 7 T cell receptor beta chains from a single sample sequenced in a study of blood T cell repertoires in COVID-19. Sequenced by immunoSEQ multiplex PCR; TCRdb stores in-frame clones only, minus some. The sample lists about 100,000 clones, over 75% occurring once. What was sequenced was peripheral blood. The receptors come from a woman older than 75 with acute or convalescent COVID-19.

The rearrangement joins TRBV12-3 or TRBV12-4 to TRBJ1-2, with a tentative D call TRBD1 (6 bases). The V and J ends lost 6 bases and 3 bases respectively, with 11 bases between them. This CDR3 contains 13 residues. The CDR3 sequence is CASSPTGYYGYTF. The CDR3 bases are TGTGCCAGCAGCCCAACAGGGTACTATGGCTACACCTTC.

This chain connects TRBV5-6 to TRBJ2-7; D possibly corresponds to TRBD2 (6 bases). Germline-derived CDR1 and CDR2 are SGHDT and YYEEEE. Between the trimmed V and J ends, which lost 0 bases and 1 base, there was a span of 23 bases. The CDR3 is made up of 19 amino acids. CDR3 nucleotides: TGTGCCAGCAGCTTGGGCGGGGTAGGGGAGGTATGGGAGTCCTACGAGCAGTACTTC. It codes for CASSLGGVGEVWESYEQYF.

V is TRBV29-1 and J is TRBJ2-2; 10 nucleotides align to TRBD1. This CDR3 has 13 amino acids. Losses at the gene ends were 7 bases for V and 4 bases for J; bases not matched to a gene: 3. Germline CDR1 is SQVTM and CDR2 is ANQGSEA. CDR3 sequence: CSARDRGTGELFF. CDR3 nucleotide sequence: TGCAGCGCCAGGGACAGGGGCACCGGGGAGCTGTTTTTT.

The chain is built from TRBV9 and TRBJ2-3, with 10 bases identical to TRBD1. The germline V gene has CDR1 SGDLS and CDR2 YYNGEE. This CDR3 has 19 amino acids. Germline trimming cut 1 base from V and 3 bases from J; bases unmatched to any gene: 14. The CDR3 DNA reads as TGTGCCAGCAGCGTATATGGGTTAGGGACAGGGGTGAGAACAGATACGCAGTATTTT. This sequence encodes CASSVYGLGTGVRTDTQYF.

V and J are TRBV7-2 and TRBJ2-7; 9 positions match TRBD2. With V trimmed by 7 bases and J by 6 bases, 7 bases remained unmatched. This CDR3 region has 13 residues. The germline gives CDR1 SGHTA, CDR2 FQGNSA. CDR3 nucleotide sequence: TGTGCCAGCAAGCTTAGCGGGGGAGTCGAGCAGTACTTC. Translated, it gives CASKLSGGVEQYF.

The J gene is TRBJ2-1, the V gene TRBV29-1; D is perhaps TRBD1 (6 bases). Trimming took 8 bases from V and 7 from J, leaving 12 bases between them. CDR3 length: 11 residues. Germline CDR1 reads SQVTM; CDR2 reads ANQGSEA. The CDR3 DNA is TGCAGCCATGGGCAGGGGAATGAGCAGTTCTTC. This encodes CSHGQGNEQFF.

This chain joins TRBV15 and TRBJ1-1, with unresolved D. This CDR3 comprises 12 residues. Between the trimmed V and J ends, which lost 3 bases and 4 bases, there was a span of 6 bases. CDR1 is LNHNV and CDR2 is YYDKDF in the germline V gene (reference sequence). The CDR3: CATSSQATEAFF. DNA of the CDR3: TGTGCCACCAGCAGTCAGGCCACTGAAGCTTTCTTT.